The clone carrying this T cell receptor beta chain was recorded many times. This specimen belongs to a study of T-cell reconstitution after alpha-beta-depleted transplantation in children. Library preparation (for TCRbeta) was performed with unique molecular identifiers. MiXCR, applied by TCRdb to the PCR reads, yields one record per CDR3 protein. The data hold about 500,000 distinct CDR3 sequences, with approximately 32% observed a single time. Germline V gene sequence: CDR1 SEHNR, CDR2 FQNEAQ (reference sequence). Between the trimmed V and J ends, which lost 1 base and 4 bases, there was a span of 8 bases. This CDR3 comprises 14 residues.

The chain combines TRBV7-9 with TRBJ1-5; no reliable D call. The starting material was PBMCs from the stem cell graft donor, obtained from the stem cell graft. This clonotype originated in a human donor who donated a stem cell graft to a child with aplastic anemia. The CDR3 region is CASSLGTDNQPQHF. For the CDR3, the DNA is TGTGCCAGCAGCTTAGGGACGGATAATCAGCCCCAGCATTTT.